This T cell receptor (beta chain) originates from a study of blood T cell repertoires in COVID-19. This CDR3 is 15 amino acids long. V lost 4 bases and J 5 bases, leaving 18 bases between the germline ends. Germline assignment: CDR1 KGHSH and CDR2 LQKENI. Under the authors' procedure: Estimated nucleated cell counts came from reference gene primer amplification. Only in-frame clones appear in the TCRdb table, and some are missing; sequencing was by immunoSEQ multiplex PCR. V, J and clone size are those of that table, while D and trimming were read from the DNA. The sample lists 12,000 to 15,000 clones, around 91% occurring once.

This sequence joins TRBV18 and TRBJ2-7; maybe TRBD2 (5 bases). Sequenced material: peripheral blood. This sequence was found in a human donor in a cohort sampled during active COVID-19. CDR3 coding DNA: TGTGCCAGCTCACACTCCGCCTTGGGAGTGAACGAGCAGTACTTC. This translates into CASSHSALGVNEQYF. Filled out from reference TRBV18 and TRBJ2-7, the complete variable domain reads NAGVMQNPRHLVRRRGQEARLRCSPMKGHSHVYWYRQLPEEGLKFMVYLQKENIIDESGMPKERFSAEFPKEGPSILRIQQVVRGDSAAYFCASSHSALGVNEQYFGPGTRLTVT.